This T cell receptor beta chain emerged from a study of OX40 agonist ivuxolimab in advanced cancers. Study details: Earlier anti-PD-1, anti-PD-L1 or anti-CTLA-4 therapy was permitted; over 35% had received some. General study results and limits: Antigen targets of the expanded peripheral T cells went undetermined.

CDR1 is LNHDA and CDR2 is SQIVND in the germline V gene (reference sequence). V lost 6 bases and J lost 2; bases outside the gene matches: 7. CDR3 length equals 15 residues. The repertoire was sequenced with immunoSEQ multiplex PCR; TCRdb's copy has only in-frame clones and lacks some. The data hold 95,000 to 100,000 clones, with 90% observed a single time. About this clone itself: Its target is unknown.

The TCR was taken from an adult with an advanced solid tumor such as melanoma, head and neck, liver or kidney cancer. V is TRBV19 and J is TRBJ1-2; TRBD1 agrees at 9 bases. Sequencing was performed on CD4+ or CD8+ T cells sorted from blood, taken in a trial of the OX40 agonist ivuxolimab. CDR3 nucleotides: TGTGCCAGTAGCCCTACAGGACAGGGGAACTATGGCTACACCTTC. Translation: CASSPTGQGNYGYTF.